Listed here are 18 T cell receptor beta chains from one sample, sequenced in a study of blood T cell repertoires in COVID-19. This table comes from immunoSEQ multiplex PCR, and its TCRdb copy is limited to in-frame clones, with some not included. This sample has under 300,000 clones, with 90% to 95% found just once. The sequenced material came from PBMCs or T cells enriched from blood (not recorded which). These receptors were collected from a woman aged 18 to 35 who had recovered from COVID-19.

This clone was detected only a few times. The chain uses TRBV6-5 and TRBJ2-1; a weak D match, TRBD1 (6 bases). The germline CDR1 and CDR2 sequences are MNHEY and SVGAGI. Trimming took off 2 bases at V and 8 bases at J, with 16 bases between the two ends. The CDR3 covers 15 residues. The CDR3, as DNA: TGTGCCAGCAGTTACGTTCCACAGGGTAGGGATGAGCAGTTCTTC. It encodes CASSYVPQGRDEQFF.

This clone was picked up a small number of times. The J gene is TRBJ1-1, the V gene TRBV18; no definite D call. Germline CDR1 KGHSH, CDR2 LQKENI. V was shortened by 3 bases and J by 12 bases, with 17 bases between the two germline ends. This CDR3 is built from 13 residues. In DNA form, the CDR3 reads TGTGCCAGCTCACCGGAACAGACCGTTCGGTCTTTCTTT. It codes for CASSPEQTVRSFF.

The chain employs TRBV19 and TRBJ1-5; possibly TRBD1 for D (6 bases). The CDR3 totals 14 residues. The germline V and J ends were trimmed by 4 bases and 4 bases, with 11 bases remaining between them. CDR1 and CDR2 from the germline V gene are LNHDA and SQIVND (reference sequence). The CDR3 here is CASSKQGGNQPQHF. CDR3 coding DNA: TGTGCCAGTAGTAAACAGGGCGGGAATCAGCCCCAGCATTTT.

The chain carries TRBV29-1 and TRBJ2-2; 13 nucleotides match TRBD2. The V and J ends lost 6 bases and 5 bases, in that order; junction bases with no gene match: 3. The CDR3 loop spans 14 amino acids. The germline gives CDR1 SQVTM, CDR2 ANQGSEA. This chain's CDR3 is CSVGGLAGTGELFF. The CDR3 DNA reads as TGCAGCGTGGGGGGACTAGCGGGAACCGGGGAGCTGTTTTTT.

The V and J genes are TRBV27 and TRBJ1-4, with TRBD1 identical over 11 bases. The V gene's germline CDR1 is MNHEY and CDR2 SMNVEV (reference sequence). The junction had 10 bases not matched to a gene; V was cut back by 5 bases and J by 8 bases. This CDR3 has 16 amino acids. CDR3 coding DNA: TGTGCCAGCAGTCCTACGCCGGACAGGGGGCTAGAAAAACTGTTTTTT. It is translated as CASSPTPDRGLEKLFF.

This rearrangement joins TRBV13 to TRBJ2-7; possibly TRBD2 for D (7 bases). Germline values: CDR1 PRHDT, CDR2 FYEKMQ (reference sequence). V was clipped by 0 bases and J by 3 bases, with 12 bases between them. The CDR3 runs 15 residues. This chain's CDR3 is CASSLGPGGLYEQYF. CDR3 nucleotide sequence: TGTGCCAGCAGCTTAGGCCCGGGGGGCCTCTACGAGCAGTACTTC.

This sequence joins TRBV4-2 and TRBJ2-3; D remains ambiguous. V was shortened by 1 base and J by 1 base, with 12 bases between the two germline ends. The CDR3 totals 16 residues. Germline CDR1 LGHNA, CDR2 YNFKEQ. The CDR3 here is CASSQGQIAGTDTQYF. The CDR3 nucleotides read TGTGCCAGCAGCCAAGGGCAGATAGCTGGCACAGATACGCAGTATTTT.

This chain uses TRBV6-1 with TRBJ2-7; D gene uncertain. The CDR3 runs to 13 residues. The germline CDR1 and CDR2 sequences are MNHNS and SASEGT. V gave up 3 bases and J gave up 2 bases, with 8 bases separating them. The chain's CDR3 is CASSDNLPYEQYF. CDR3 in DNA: TGTGCCAGCAGTGACAACCTACCCTACGAGCAGTACTTC.

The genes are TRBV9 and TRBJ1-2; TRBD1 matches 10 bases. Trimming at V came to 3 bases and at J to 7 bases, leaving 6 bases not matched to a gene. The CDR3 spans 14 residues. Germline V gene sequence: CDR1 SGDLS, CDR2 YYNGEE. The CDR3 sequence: CASSAVTGGVGYTF. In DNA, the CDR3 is TGTGCCAGCAGCGCCGTGACAGGGGGCGTTGGCTACACCTTC.

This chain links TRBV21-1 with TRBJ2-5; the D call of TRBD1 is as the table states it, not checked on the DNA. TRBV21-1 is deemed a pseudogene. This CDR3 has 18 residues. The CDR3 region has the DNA TGTGCCAGCAGCAATTGGTGGCGGTTAAGGGGGTACCAAGAGACCCAGTACTTC. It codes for CASSNWWRLRGYQETQYF.

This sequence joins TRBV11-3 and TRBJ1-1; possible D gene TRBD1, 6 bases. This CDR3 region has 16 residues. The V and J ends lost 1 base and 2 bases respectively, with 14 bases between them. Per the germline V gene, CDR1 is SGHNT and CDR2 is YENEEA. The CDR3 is CASSLAPGTSNTEAFF. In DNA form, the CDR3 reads TGTGCCAGCAGCTTAGCCCCCGGGACATCAAACACTGAAGCTTTCTTT.

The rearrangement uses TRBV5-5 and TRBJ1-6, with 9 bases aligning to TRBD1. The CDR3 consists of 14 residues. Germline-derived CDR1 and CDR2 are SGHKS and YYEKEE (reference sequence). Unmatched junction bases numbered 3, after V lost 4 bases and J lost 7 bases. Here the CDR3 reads CASSAGTGNSPLHF. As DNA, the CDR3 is TGTGCCAGCAGCGCCGGGACAGGGAATTCACCCCTCCACTTT.

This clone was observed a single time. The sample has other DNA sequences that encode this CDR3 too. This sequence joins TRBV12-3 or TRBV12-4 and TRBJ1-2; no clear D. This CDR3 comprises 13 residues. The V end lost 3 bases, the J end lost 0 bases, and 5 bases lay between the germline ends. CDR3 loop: CASSLPANYGYTF. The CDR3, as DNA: TGTGCCAGCAGTTTGCCAGCTAACTATGGCTACACCTTC.

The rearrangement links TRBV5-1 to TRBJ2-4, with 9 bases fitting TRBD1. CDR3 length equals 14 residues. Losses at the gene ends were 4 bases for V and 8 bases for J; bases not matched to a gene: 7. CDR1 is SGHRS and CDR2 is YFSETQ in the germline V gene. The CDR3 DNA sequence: TGCGCCAGCAGCCTACGGGACAGGGATCACATTCAGTACTTC. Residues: CASSLRDRDHIQYF.

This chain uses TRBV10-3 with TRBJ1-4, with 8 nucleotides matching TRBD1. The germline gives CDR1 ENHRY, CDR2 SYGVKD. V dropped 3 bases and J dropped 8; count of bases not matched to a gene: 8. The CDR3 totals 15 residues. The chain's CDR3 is CAISDPGTGLEKLFF. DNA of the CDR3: TGTGCCATCAGTGACCCCGGGACAGGTCTAGAAAAACTGTTTTTT.

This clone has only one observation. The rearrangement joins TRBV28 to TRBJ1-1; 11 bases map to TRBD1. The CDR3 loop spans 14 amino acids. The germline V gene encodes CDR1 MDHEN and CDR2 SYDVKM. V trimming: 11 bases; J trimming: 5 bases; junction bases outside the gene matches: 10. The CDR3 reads CASRTGGFETEAFF. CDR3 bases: TGTGCCTCCAGGACAGGGGGCTTCGAGACTGAAGCTTTCTTT.

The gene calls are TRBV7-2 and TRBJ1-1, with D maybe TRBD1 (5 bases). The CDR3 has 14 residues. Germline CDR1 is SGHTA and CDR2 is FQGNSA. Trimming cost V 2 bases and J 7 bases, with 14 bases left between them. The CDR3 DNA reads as TGTGCCAGCAGCTTAATCGTTGGGGGGAGTGAAGCTTTCTTT. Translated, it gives CASSLIVGGSEAFF. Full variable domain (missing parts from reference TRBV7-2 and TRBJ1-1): GAGVSQSPSNKVTEKGKDVELRCDPISGHTALYWYRQSLGQGLEFLIYFQGNSAPDKSGLPSDRFSAERTGGSVSTLTIQRTQQEDSAVYLCASSLIVGGSEAFFGQGTRLTVV.

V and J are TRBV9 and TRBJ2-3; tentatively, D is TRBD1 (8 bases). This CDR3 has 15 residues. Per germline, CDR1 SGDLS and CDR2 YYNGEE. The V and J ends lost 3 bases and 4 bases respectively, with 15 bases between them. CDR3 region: CASSAFTGGADTQYF. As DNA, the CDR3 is TGTGCCAGCAGCGCATTCACAGGGGGGGCAGATACGCAGTATTTT.